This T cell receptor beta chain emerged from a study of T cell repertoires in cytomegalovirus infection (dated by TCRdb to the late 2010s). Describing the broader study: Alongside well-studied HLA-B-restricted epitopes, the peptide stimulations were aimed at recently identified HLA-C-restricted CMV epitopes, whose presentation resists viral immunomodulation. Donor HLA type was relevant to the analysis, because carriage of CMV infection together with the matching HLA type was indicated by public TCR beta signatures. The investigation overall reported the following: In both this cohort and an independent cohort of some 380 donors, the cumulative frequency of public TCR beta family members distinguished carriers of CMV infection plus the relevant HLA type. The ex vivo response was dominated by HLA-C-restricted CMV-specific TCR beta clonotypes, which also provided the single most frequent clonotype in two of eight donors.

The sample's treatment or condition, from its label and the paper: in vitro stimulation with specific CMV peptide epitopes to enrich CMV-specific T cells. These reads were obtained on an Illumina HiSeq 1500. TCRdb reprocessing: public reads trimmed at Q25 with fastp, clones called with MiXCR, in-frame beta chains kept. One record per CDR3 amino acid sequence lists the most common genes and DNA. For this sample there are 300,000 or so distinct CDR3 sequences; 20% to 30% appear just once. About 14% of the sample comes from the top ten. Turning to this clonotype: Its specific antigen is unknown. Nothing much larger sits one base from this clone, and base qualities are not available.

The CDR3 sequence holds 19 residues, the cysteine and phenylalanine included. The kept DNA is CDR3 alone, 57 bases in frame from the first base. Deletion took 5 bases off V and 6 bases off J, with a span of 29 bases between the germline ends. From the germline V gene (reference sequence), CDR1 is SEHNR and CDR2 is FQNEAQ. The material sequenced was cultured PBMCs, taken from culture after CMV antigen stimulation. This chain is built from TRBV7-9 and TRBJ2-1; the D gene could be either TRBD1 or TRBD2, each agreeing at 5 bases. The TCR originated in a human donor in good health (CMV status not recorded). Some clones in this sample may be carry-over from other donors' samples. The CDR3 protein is CASSHPRGIAGQPFNEQFF. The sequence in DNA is TGTGCCAGCAGCCACCCTCGGGGCATCGCGGGCCAACCGTTCAATGAGCAGTTCTTC.